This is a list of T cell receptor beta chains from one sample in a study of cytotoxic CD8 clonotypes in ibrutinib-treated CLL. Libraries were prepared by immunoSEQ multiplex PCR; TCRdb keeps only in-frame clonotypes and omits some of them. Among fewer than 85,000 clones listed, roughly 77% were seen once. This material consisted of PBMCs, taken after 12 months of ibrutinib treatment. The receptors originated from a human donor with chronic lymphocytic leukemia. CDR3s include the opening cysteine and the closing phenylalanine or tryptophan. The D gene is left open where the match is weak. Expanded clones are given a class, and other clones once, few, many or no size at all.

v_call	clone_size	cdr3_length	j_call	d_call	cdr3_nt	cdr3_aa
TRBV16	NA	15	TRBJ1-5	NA	TGTGCCAGCAGCCAATGGGGGGATAGCAATCAGCCCCAGCATTTT	CASSQWGDSNQPQHF
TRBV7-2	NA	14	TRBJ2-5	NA	TGTGCCAGCAGCTTAGGGCAGAATCAAGAGACCCAGTACTTC	CASSLGQNQETQYF
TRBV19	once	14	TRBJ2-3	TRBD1	TGTGCCAGTAGGGAACAGGGGGGCGCAGATACGCAGTATTTT	CASREQGGADTQYF
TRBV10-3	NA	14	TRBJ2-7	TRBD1	TGTGCCATCAGTGAGTTAGGACAGGCCTACGAGCAGTACTTC	CAISELGQAYEQYF
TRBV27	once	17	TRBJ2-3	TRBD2	TGTGCCACCACTACTAGCGGGGGGGCGTCGGTCGCAGATACGCAGTATTTT	CATTTSGGASVADTQYF
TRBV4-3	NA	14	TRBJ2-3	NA	TGCGCCAGCAGCCAAGGGGGAGCCCGGGATACGCAGTATTTT	CASSQGGARDTQYF
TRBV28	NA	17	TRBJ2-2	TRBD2	TGTGCCAGCAGCCGACGAAGCGGGAGAGGTCGAACCGGGGAGCTGTTTTTT	CASSRRSGRGRTGELFF
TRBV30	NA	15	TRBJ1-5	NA	TGTGCCTGGAGTCCCGGGACAACTAGCAATCAGCCCCAGCATTTT	CAWSPGTTSNQPQHF
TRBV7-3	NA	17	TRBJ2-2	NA	TGTGCCAGCAGCTCCATTGGGGGGACGGGCTACACCGGGGAGCTGTTTTTT	CASSSIGGTGYTGELFF
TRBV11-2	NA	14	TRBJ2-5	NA	TGTGCCAGCAGCCGAGAGGGGGGCTCGGAGACCCAGTACTTC	CASSREGGSETQYF
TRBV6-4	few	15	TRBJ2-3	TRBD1	TGTGCCAGCAGACGAGGGACAGGGCCCACAGATACGCAGTATTTT	CASRRGTGPTDTQYF
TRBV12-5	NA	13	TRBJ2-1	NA	TGTGCTAGTGGCCTGCAACGCCACAATGAGCAGTTCTTC	CASGLQRHNEQFF
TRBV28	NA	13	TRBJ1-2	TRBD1	TGTGCCAGCAGTCCACAGGGGAACTATGGCTACACCTTC	CASSPQGNYGYTF
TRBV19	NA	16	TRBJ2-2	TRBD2	TGTGCCAGTACCCGTATGGGGACTAGCGACACCGGGGAGCTGTTTTTT	CASTRMGTSDTGELFF
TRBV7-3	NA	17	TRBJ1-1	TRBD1	TGTGCCAGCAGCTTAGTTATGGTGAGGGACAGCCAGGGTGAAGCTTTCTTT	CASSLVMVRDSQGEAFF
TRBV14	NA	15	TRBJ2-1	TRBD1	TGTGCCAGCAGCCAACTCGGACAGGGGGCCGATGAGCAGTTCTTC	CASSQLGQGADEQFF
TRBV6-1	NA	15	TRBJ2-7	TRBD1	TGTGCCAGCAGTGATCAGGGGGCGTCCTCCTACGAGCAGTACTTC	CASSDQGASSYEQYF
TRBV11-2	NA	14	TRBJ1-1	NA	TGTGCCAGCAGCTTAGGGGGTGGTAGAGCTGAAGCTTTCTTT	CASSLGGGRAEAFF
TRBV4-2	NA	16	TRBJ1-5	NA	TGTGCCAGCAGCCAAGATCCGGGCACTAGCAATCAGCCCCAGCATTTT	CASSQDPGTSNQPQHF
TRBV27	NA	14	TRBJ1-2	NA	TGTGCCAGCAGTTTAGATCCGGTTCTCTATGGCTACACCTTC	CASSLDPVLYGYTF
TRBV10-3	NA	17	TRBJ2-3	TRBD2	TGTGCCATCAGTGAGTCGGCCACTAGCGGGAGTTGGAATACGCAGTATTTT	CAISESATSGSWNTQYF
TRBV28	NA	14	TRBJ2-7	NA	TGTGCCAGCAGTGCCCACAGGGACTTTTACGAGCAGTACTTC	CASSAHRDFYEQYF
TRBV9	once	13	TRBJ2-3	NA	TGTGCCAGCAGGCAAACTAGCACAGATACGCAGTATTTT	CASRQTSTDTQYF
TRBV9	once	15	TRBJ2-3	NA	TGTGCCAGCAGCGTAGATGATCGTCGCACAGATACGCAGTATTTT	CASSVDDRRTDTQYF
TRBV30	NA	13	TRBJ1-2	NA	TGTGCCTGGAGTGTACCACCTAACTATGGCTACACCTTC	CAWSVPPNYGYTF
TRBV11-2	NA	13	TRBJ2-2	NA	TGTGCCAGCAGCTTAGTGGGAGCCGGGGAGCTGTTTTTT	CASSLVGAGELFF
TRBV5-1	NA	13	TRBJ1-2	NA	TGCGCCAGCAGCAGGGGAGGGGGACTTGGCTACACCTTC	CASSRGGGLGYTF
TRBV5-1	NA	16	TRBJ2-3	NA	TGCGCCAGCAGCTTGTATGCGGGCGTGGTGTCAGATACGCAGTATTTT	CASSLYAGVVSDTQYF
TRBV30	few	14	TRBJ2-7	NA	TGTGCCTGGAGTGTTGGGGGGACCCCCTACGAGCAGTACTTC	CAWSVGGTPYEQYF
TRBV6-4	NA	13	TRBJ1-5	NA	TGTGCCCTAACAGGTAACGGGGATCAGCCCCAGCATTTT	CALTGNGDQPQHF
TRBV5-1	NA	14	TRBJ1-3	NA	TGCGCCAGCAGCTTAGAATCCTCTGGAAACACCATATATTTT	CASSLESSGNTIYF
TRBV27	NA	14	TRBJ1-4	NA	TGTGCCAGCAGTCGCGCTGCAACTAATGAAAAACTGTTTTTT	CASSRAATNEKLFF
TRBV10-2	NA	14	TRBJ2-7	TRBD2	TGCGCCAGCAGCCCCAGCGGGAGGGCCTACGAGCAGTACTTC	CASSPSGRAYEQYF
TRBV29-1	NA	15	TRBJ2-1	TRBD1	TGCAGCGTTGAAGAAACAGGGGGCTTGGGGAATGAGCAGTTCTTC	CSVEETGGLGNEQFF
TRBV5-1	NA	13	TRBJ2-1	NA	TGCGCCAGCAGCTTGCTGGCCGGGGCCGAGCAGTTCTTC	CASSLLAGAEQFF
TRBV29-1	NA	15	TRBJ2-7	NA	TGCAGCGTTGAAGGGTTTGGGCGGACTCCCTACGAGCAGTACTTC	CSVEGFGRTPYEQYF
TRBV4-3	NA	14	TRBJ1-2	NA	TGCGCCAGCAGCCAAGATGGGCTTCTTGGTGGCTACACCTTC	CASSQDGLLGGYTF
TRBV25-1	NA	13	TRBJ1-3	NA	TGTGCCAGCAGCCCCGGGGGGCTGGACACCATATATTTT	CASSPGGLDTIYF
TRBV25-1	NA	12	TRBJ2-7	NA	TGTGCCAGCAGTGACGCAACCTACGAGCAGTACTTC	CASSDATYEQYF
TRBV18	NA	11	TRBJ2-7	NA	TGTGCCAGCTCACACTCCTACGAGCAGTACTTC	CASSHSYEQYF
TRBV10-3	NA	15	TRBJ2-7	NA	TGTGCCATCAGCCCCGGGGCGGGGACCACCTACGAGCAGTACTTC	CAISPGAGTTYEQYF
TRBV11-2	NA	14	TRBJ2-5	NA	TGTGCCAGCAGCTGGGGCGGCGGGGCGGAGACCCAGTACTTC	CASSWGGGAETQYF
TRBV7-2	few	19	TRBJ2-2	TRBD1	TGTGCCAGCAGCTTAGGTCGGCCAGGGGGAGTGTCCAACACCGGGGAGCTGTTTTTT	CASSLGRPGGVSNTGELFF
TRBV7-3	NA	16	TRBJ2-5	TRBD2	TGTGCCAGCAGCCCCGGACTAGCGGGAGGGGAGGAGACCCAGTACTTC	CASSPGLAGGEETQYF
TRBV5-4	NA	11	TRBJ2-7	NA	TGTGCCAGCAGCTTGGGTGACGAGCAGTACTTC	CASSLGDEQYF
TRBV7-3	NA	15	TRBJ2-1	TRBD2	TGTGCCAGCAGCTTAGGGACTAGCCCCTACAATGAGCAGTTCTTC	CASSLGTSPYNEQFF
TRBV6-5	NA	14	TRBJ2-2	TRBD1	TGTGCCAGCGGCAGACAGGGTAACACCGGGGAGCTGTTTTTT	CASGRQGNTGELFF
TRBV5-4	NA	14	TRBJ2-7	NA	TGTGCCAGCAGCCCGGGGGCGGCCCCCGGCGAGCAGTACTTC	CASSPGAAPGEQYF
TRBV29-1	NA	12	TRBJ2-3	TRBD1	TGCAGCCACGACAGGGGTGGAGATACGCAGTATTTT	CSHDRGGDTQYF
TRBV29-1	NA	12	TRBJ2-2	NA	TGCAGCGGGTGGGCGGAAACCGGGGAGCTGTTTTTT	CSGWAETGELFF
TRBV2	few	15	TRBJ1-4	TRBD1	TGTGCCAGCAGACGACAGGGGTCGACTAATGAAAAACTGTTTTTT	CASRRQGSTNEKLFF
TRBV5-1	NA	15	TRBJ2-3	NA	TGCGCCAGCAGCGCCCGGGACAACTCGGGGGATACGCAGTATTTT	CASSARDNSGDTQYF
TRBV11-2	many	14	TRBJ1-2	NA	TGTGCCAGCAGCTTAGAGCGGGCAGGGGCCGGCTACACCTTC	CASSLERAGAGYTF
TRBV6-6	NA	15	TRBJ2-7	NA	TGTGCCGCGGCAGTTACTCCGACAGGGAGGCACGAGCAGTACTTC	CAAAVTPTGRHEQYF
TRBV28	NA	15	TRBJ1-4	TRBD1	TGTGCCAGCAGTCCAGACAGGGTTGGGCGTGAAAAACTGTTTTTT	CASSPDRVGREKLFF